The 4 T cell receptor beta chains below come from one sample, sequenced in a study of Graves' ophthalmopathy and Graves' hyperthyroidism. Using RNA transcripts, the TCR beta CDR3 regions were amplified. HTBI-primed first-round RT-PCR preceded second-round multiplex PCR. MiXCR, applied by TCRdb to the multiplex PCR reads, yields one record per CDR3 protein. Among 650,000 to 900,000 distinct CDR3 sequences listed, 40% were seen once. Specimen: peripheral blood. These TCRs come from an adult man with Graves' ophthalmopathy.

This clonotype has a handful of counts. The CDR3 carries no conserved terminal phenylalanine or tryptophan, so it likely arises from a read error. The chain combines TRBV25-1 with TRBJ1-2; no clear D. The CDR3 spans 13 residues. The ends were cut back, 1 base at V and 4 bases at J, with 7 bases in the middle. Germline CDR1 reads MGHDK; CDR2 reads SYGVNS. The CDR3 region is CASSEFSFYGYTS. CDR3 sequence (DNA): TGTGCCAGCAGTGAATTCAGCTTCTATGGCTACACCTCC.

This clonotype appeared many times. This rearrangement joins TRBV29-1 to TRBJ2-2; no reliable D call. CDR1 and CDR2 from the germline V gene are SQVTM and ANQGSEA. The CDR3 extends over 12 amino acids. The V gene lost 4 bases and the J gene lost 4 bases, with 7 bases spanning the gap. CDR3: CSVVVRTGELFF. As DNA, the CDR3 is TGCAGCGTTGTGGTGCGCACCGGGGAGCTGTTTTTT.

The genes are TRBV9 and TRBJ1-3; the match to TRBD1 covers 11 bases. The CDR3 totals 12 residues. CDR1 is SGDLS, CDR2 YYNGEE, per germline. Trimming at V came to 2 bases and at J to 12 bases, leaving 1 base not matched to a gene. The CDR3 coding sequence is TGTGCCAGCAGCGTCGGGACAGGGGGCATATATTTT. Translating gives CASSVGTGGIYF.

The rearrangement joins TRBV25-1 to TRBJ1-1; D gene uncertain. CDR3 length equals 12 residues. CDR1 MGHDK and CDR2 SYGVNS come from the germline V gene. Trimming left V 8 bases short and J 1 base short, with 8 bases between. In DNA, the CDR3 is TGTGCCAGCTTCTACCAGAACACTGAAGCTTTCTTT. This encodes CASFYQNTEAFF.